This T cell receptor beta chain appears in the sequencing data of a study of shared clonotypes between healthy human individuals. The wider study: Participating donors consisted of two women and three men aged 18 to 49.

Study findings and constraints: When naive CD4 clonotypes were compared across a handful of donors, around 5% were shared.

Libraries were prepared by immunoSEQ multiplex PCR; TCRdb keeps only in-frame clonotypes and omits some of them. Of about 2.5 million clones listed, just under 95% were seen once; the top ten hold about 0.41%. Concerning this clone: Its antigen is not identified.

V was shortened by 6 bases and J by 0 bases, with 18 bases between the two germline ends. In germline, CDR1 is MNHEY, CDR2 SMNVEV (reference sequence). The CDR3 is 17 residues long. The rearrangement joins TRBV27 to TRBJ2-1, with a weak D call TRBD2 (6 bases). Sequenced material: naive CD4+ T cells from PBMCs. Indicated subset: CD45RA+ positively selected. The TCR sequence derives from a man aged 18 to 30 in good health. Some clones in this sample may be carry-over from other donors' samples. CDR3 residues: CASSSKPGLSSYNEQFF. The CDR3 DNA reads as TGTGCCAGCAGCTCCAAACCGGGACTTAGCTCCTACAATGAGCAGTTCTTC.